The 25 T cell receptor beta chains below all came from one sample that was sequenced in a study of radiation and T cells in renal cell carcinoma. Time point: baseline pretreatment blood. Treatment of the sample: 15 Gy SBRT to primary tumor, nephrectomy 4 weeks later. Sequencing was performed with immunoSEQ multiplex PCR; in TCRdb, only in-frame clones are kept and a portion is missing. There are roughly 130,000 clones in the sample; more than 70% occur only once, and about 12% lies in the top ten. Source: blood, taken from a patient whose treatment included radiotherapy and nephrectomy. Source of these receptors: a woman aged 45-59 years with renal cell carcinoma.

The chain has TRBV11-3 and TRBJ2-2; D gene unclear. This CDR3 has 15 amino acids. Trimming stripped 1 base from V and 5 bases from J, with 11 bases between. The V gene's germline CDR1 is SGHNT and CDR2 YENEEA. The CDR3 loop reads CASSLGVALTGELFF. The CDR3 region has the DNA TGTGCCAGCAGCTTAGGGGTGGCGCTAACCGGGGAGCTGTTTTTT. Filled out from reference TRBV11-3 and TRBJ2-2, the complete variable domain reads EAGVVQSPRYKIIEKKQPVAFWCNPISGHNTLYWYLQNLGQGPELLIRYENEEAVDDSQLPKDRFSAERLKGVDSTLKIQPAELGDSAVYLCASSLGVALTGELFFGEGSRLTVL.

On this clone: The sample holds other DNA sequences that translate to the same CDR3. This sequence joins TRBV5-5 and TRBJ2-7, with a tentative D call TRBD2 (5 bases). The CDR3 runs 15 residues. V was cut by 0 bases and J by 3 bases, with 13 bases left in between. Germline assignment: CDR1 SGHKS and CDR2 YYEKEE (reference sequence). The CDR3, as DNA: TGTGCCAGCAGCTTGGGGGTGAGGAGCGGCTACGAGCAGTACTTC. It is translated as CASSLGVRSGYEQYF.

The V call is TRBV9, the J call TRBJ1-2, with 9 bases identical to TRBD1. V dropped 9 bases and J dropped 4; count of bases not matched to a gene: 7. Germline assignment: CDR1 SGDLS and CDR2 YYNGEE. The CDR3 contains 13 residues. CDR3 sequence: CANTGGAGYGYTF. CDR3 nucleotide sequence: TGTGCCAACACAGGGGGCGCGGGCTATGGCTACACCTTC.

The chain recombines TRBV4-1 with TRBJ1-5, with a tentative D call TRBD1 (5 bases). Germline CDR1 MGHRA, CDR2 YSYEKL. V lost 3 bases and J 7 bases, leaving 16 bases between the germline ends. The CDR3 covers 15 residues. The CDR3 bases are TGCGCCAGCAGCCATAGTCAGGGAGACGGCCAGCCCCAGCATTTT. This sequence encodes CASSHSQGDGQPQHF.

The J gene is TRBJ1-1, the V gene TRBV7-6; the match to TRBD1 covers 12 bases. This CDR3 spans 19 amino acids. V lost 0 bases and J lost 0; bases outside the gene matches: 8. Germline V lookup: CDR1 SGHVS, CDR2 FNYEAQ. The CDR3 loop reads CASSLAGRGTGGLNTEAFF. The CDR3 region has the DNA TGTGCCAGCAGCTTAGCGGGGCGCGGGACAGGGGGCCTGAACACTGAAGCTTTCTTT.

The gene calls are TRBV5-6 and TRBJ1-3; 8 nucleotides align to TRBD1. Germline V lookup: CDR1 SGHDT, CDR2 YYEEEE. The length of the CDR3 is 18 residues. With V trimmed by 4 bases and J by 4 bases, 16 bases remained unmatched. CDR3 residues: CASSTVPGQARAGNTIYF. CDR3 sequence (DNA): TGTGCCAGCAGCACCGTCCCGGGACAGGCGCGAGCAGGAAACACCATATATTTT.

The gene calls are TRBV11-2 and TRBJ1-1; D might be TRBD1 (6 bases). CDR3 length equals 13 residues. Trimming shortened V by 1 base and J by 8 bases, and 11 bases separated the two germline ends. Germline loops: CDR1 SGHAT, CDR2 FQNNGV. The CDR3 sequence is CASSLAQGTEAFF. The DNA for the CDR3 is TGTGCCAGCAGCTTAGCCCAAGGGACAGAAGCTTTCTTT.

The chain links TRBV9 to TRBJ2-5; no clear D. Looked up from germline, CDR1 is SGDLS and CDR2 is YYNGEE. The CDR3 covers 13 residues. V was pared by 2 bases and J by 2 bases, with 7 bases between. CDR3 residues: CASSVGVQETQYF. The CDR3 nucleotides read TGTGCCAGCAGCGTTGGGGTTCAAGAGACCCAGTACTTC.

The gene calls are TRBV6-5 and TRBJ2-2; 8 bases are shared with TRBD1. The CDR3 runs 14 residues. CDR1 MNHEY and CDR2 SVGAGI come from the germline V gene. The V and J ends lost 5 bases and 7 bases, in that order; junction bases with no gene match: 6. In DNA form, the CDR3 reads TGTGCCAGCAGTGCTGACAGGGGCAACGGGGAGCTGTTTTTT. Residues: CASSADRGNGELFF.

The chain recombines TRBV25-1 with TRBJ1-1; D remains unclear. Deletions cut 3 bases from V and 0 bases from J, with 11 bases between. The CDR3 has 15 residues. CDR1 and CDR2 from the germline V gene are MGHDK and SYGVNS. CDR3 in amino acids: CASSDSGEMNTEAFF. In DNA, the CDR3 is TGTGCCAGCAGTGATTCGGGAGAGATGAACACTGAAGCTTTCTTT.

This rearrangement joins TRBV6-1 to TRBJ1-2, with D tentatively TRBD1 (5 bases). With 1 base removed from V and 6 bases from J, the gap between germline ends came to 9 bases. CDR1 and CDR2 from the germline V gene are MNHNS and SASEGT. There are 13 residues in the CDR3. CDR3 nucleotides: TGTGCCAGCAGTGAAGGGGGCAGGAATGGCTACACCTTC. Amino acid sequence: CASSEGGRNGYTF.

This clone was seen a single time. V gene TRBV5-1 combines with J gene TRBJ2-5; D is unresolved. This CDR3 contains 15 residues. The V and J ends lost 0 bases and 1 base respectively, with 10 bases between them. Germline V gene lookup returns CDR1 SGHRS and CDR2 YFSETQ. The CDR3 loop is CASSLDVGVQETQYF. CDR3 coding DNA: TGCGCCAGCAGCTTGGACGTTGGAGTCCAAGAGACCCAGTACTTC.

This clone was counted a single time. This rearrangement joins TRBV2 to TRBJ1-6, with 7 nucleotides matching TRBD1. The CDR3 spans 16 residues. CDR1 is SNHLY and CDR2 is FYNNEI in the germline V gene. The V and J ends lost 2 bases and 6 bases, in that order; junction bases with no gene match: 7. In DNA form, the CDR3 reads TGTGCCAGCAGTGAATTTTTGGGACAGACTAATTCACCCCTCCACTTT. This encodes CASSEFLGQTNSPLHF.

V gene TRBV7-2 combines with J gene TRBJ1-3; TRBD1 is a possible D gene (6 bases). The CDR3 runs 16 residues. Germline V CDR1 and CDR2: SGHTA, FQGNSA. V was shortened by 5 bases and J by 0 bases, with 14 bases between the two germline ends. CDR3 DNA sequence: TGTGCCAGCAGCACCCGACAGGCGAGCTCTGGAAACACCATATATTTT. Translating gives CASSTRQASSGNTIYF.

The V call is TRBV7-8, the J call TRBJ1-2; 9 positions agree with TRBD1. Germline trimming cut 4 bases from V and 3 bases from J; bases unmatched to any gene: 0. Germline V gives CDR1 SGHVS, CDR2 FQNEAQ. This CDR3 comprises 13 residues. The CDR3 region is CASSWDRDYGYTF. In DNA, the CDR3 is TGTGCCAGCAGCTGGGACAGGGACTATGGCTACACCTTC.

This chain joins TRBV19 and TRBJ2-5, with 9 bases fitting TRBD1. CDR3 length equals 15 residues. The germline V gene has CDR1 LNHDA and CDR2 SQIVND (reference sequence). V lost 4 bases to trimming and J lost 4 bases; unmatched junction nucleotides: 7. In DNA, the CDR3 is TGTGCCAGTAGTAGGGACAGGGTTAATGGAGAGACCCAGTACTTC. Residues: CASSRDRVNGETQYF.

V and J are TRBV9 and TRBJ2-1; the match to TRBD2 covers 9 bases. Germline V CDR1 and CDR2: SGDLS, YYNGEE. The ends lost 0 bases at V and 5 bases at J; junction bases unmatched: 6. The CDR3 length is 16 residues. CDR3 amino acids: CASSVAGGGAHNEQFF. CDR3 in DNA: TGTGCCAGCAGCGTAGCGGGCGGGGGGGCCCACAATGAGCAGTTCTTC.

The genes are TRBV4-2 and TRBJ2-1; 10 bases are shared with TRBD2. There are 19 residues in the CDR3. CDR1 is LGHNA, CDR2 YNFKEQ, per germline. V shed 1 base, J shed 3 bases, and the junction held 12 bases outside the gene matches. The DNA for the CDR3 is TGTGCCAGCAGCCAAGCCCTAAGCGGGGGGGCCAACATCTACAATGAGCAGTTCTTC. This sequence encodes CASSQALSGGANIYNEQFF.

This clone was counted once. The genes are TRBV30 and TRBJ1-3; D unclear. V lost 4 bases and J 0 bases, leaving 10 bases between the germline ends. CDR3 length: 14 amino acids. The germline gives CDR1 GTSNPN, CDR2 SVGIG (reference sequence). CDR3 nucleotide sequence: TGTGCCTGGACCAAACAGAGCTCTGGAAACACCATATATTTT. It yields the protein CAWTKQSSGNTIYF.

This chain links TRBV7-9 with TRBJ2-1; TRBD2 matches at 7 bases. From germline, CDR1 is SEHNR and CDR2 FQNEAQ (reference sequence). The ends lost 2 bases at V and 9 bases at J; junction bases unmatched: 7. The CDR3 extends over 14 amino acids. The CDR3 DNA sequence: TGTGCCAGCAGCTTACCACGACTAGCAAGTGAGCAGTTCTTC. This translates into CASSLPRLASEQFF.

This clone was observed a few times. The rearrangement joins TRBV29-1 to TRBJ1-1; D not resolved. This CDR3 has 11 amino acids. Per germline, CDR1 SQVTM and CDR2 ANQGSEA. V dropped 4 bases and J dropped 4 bases, with 7 bases sitting between them. The CDR3 region is CSVVWSTEAFF. The DNA for the CDR3 is TGCAGCGTTGTGTGGAGCACTGAAGCTTTCTTT.

The gene calls are TRBV29-1 and TRBJ1-4, with 7 bases that match TRBD1. The length of the CDR3 is 13 residues. V lost 4 bases and J lost 8; bases outside the gene matches: 7. Germline CDR1 SQVTM, CDR2 ANQGSEA. CDR3 nucleotides: TGCAGCGTTGGGGCAGGGGGTAAAGAAAAACTGTTTTTT. Translation gives CSVGAGGKEKLFF.

The chain links TRBV6-6 to TRBJ2-7; TRBD2 might be the D (5 bases). Germline CDR1 MNHNY, CDR2 SVGAGI (reference sequence). The V and J ends lost 4 bases and 2 bases respectively, with 9 bases between them. CDR3 length equals 13 residues. The chain's CDR3 is CASSSGKTYEQYF. Here the CDR3 DNA reads TGTGCCAGCAGTTCCGGGAAAACCTACGAGCAGTACTTC.

The chain carries TRBV2 and TRBJ2-5, with 8 bases matching TRBD2. Germline V gene sequence: CDR1 SNHLY, CDR2 FYNNEI. The V gene end was trimmed by 6 bases and the J gene end by 2 bases; junction bases not matched to a gene: 14. The CDR3 sequence is 17 residues long. This CDR3 is CASRSLGGGLGQETQYF. The CDR3 DNA reads as TGTGCCAGCAGATCCCTCGGGGGGGGGCTGGGGCAAGAGACCCAGTACTTC.

CDR3 DNA sequence: TGCGCCAGCAGCCAAGAAGTGGTAGCTAGCACAGATACGCAGTATTTT. This sequence encodes CASSQEVVASTDTQYF. The chain carries TRBV4-1 and TRBJ2-3; no definite D call. Between the trimmed V and J ends, which lost 0 bases and 0 bases, there was a span of 10 bases. Germline CDR1 reads MGHRA; CDR2 reads YSYEKL. The CDR3 totals 16 residues.